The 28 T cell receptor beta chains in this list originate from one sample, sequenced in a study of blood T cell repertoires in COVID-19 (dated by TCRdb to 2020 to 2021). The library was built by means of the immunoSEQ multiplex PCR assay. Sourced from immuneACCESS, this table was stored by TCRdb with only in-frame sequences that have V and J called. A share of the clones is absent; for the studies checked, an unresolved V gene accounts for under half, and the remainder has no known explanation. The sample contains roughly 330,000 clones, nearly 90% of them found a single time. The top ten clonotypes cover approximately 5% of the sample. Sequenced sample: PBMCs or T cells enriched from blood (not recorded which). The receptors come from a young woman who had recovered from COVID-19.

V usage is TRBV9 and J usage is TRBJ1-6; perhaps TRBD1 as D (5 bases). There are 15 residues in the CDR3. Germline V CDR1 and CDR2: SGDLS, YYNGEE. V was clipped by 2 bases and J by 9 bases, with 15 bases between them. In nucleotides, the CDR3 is TGTGCCAGCAGCGTCGAGACAGTACCAGGTTCACCCCTCCACTTT. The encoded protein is CASSVETVPGSPLHF.

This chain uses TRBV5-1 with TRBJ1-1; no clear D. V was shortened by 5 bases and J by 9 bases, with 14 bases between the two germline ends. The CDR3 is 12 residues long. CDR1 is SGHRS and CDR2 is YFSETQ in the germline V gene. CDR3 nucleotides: TGCGCCAGCAGTACGGCAGGAGGCCAAGCTTTCTTT. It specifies CASSTAGGQAFF.

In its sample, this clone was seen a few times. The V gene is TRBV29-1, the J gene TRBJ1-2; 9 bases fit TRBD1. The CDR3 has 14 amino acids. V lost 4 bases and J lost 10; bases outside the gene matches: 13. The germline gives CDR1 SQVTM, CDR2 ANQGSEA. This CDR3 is CSVGAGQGDFDYTF. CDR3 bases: TGCAGCGTTGGGGCGGGACAGGGCGATTTCGACTACACCTTC.

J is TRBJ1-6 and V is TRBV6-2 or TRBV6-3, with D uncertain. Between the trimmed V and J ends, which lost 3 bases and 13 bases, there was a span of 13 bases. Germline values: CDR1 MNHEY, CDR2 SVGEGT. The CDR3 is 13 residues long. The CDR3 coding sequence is TGTGCCAGCAGTTATGACGGGGTGAGGCCCCTCCACTTT. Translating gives CASSYDGVRPLHF.

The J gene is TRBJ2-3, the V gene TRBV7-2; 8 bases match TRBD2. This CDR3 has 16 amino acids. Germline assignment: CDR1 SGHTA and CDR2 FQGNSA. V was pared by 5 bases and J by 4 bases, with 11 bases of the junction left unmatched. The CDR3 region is CASSPKFSGVADTQYF. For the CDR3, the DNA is TGTGCCAGCAGCCCAAAATTTAGCGGGGTCGCAGATACGCAGTATTTT.

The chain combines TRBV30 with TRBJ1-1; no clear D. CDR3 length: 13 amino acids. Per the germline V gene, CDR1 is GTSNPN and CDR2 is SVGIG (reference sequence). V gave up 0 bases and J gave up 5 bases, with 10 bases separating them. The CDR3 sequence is CAWSVRSKTEAFF. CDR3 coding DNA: TGTGCCTGGAGTGTAAGGAGTAAAACTGAAGCTTTCTTT.

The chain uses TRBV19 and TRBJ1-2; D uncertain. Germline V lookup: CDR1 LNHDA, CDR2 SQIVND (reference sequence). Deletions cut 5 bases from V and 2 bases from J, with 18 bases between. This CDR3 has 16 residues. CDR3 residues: CASSPKQASINYGYTF. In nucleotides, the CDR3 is TGTGCCAGTAGTCCTAAGCAGGCGTCTATAAACTATGGCTACACCTTC.

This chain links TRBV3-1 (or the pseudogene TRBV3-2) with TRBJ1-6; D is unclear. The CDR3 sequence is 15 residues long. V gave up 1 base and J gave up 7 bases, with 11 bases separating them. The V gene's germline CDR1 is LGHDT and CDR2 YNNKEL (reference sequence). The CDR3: CASSQGQTWNSPLHF. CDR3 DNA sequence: TGTGCCAGCAGCCAAGGACAAACCTGGAATTCACCCCTCCACTTT.

In DNA form, the CDR3 reads TGTGCCAGCAGTCGGGGCGGGATCCAGCATTTT. It is translated as CASSRGGIQHF. V is TRBV11-2 and J is TRBJ1-5, with TRBD1 as a possible D gene (5 bases). From germline, CDR1 is SGHAT and CDR2 FQNNGV. Trimming cost V 6 bases and J 12 bases, with 12 bases left between them. This CDR3 is built from 11 residues. Looking up the rest from reference TRBV11-2 and TRBJ1-5 gives the full variable domain: EAGVAQSPRYKIIEKRQSVAFWCNPISGHATLYWYQQILGQGPKLLIQFQNNGVVDDSQLPKDRFSAERLKGVDSTLKIQPAKLEDSAVYLCASSRGGIQHFGDGTRLSIL.

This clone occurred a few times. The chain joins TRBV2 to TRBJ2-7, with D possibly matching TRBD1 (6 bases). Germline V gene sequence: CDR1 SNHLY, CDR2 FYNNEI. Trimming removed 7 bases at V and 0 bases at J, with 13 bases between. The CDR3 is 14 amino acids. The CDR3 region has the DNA TGTGCCAGCATCGAACAGGGACCCTCCTACGAGCAGTACTTC. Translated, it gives CASIEQGPSYEQYF.

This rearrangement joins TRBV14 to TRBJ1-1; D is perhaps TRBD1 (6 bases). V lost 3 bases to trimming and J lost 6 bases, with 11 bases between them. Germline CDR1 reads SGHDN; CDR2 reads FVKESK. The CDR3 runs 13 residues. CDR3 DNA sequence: TGTGCCAGCAGCCATATCAGGGGCGCTGAAGCTTTCTTT. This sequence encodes CASSHIRGAEAFF.

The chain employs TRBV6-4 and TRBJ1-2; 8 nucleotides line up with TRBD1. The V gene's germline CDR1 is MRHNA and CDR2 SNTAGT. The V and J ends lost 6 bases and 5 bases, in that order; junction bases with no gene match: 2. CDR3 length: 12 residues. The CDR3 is CASRQGGYGYTF. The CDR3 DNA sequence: TGTGCCAGCAGACAGGGGGGGTATGGCTACACCTTC.

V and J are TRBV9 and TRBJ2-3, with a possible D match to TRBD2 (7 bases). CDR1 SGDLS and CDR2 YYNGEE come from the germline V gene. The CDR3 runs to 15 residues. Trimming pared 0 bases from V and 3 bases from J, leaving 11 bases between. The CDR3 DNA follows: TGTGCCAGCAGCGTAGCGGGGGGCCGAACAGATACGCAGTATTTT. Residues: CASSVAGGRTDTQYF. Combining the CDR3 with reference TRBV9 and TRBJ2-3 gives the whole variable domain DSGVTQTPKHLITATGQRVTLRCSPRSGDLSVYWYQQSLDQGLQFLIQYYNGEERAKGNILERFSAQQFPDLHSELNLSSLELGDSALYFCASSVAGGRTDTQYFGPGTRLTVL.

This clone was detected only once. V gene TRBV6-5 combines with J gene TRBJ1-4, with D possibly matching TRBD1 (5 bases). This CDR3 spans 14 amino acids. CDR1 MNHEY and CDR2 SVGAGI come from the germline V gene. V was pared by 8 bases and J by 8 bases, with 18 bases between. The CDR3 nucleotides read TGTGCCAGCCAAGACGGGGGAGTAGACGAAAAACTGTTTTTT. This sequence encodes CASQDGGVDEKLFF.

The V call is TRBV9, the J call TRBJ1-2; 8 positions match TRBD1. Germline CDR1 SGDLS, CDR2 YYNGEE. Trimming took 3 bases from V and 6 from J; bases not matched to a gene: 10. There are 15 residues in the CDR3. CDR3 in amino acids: CASSGDRQHPNGYTF. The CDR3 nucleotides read TGTGCCAGCAGCGGGGACAGGCAACATCCCAATGGCTACACCTTC. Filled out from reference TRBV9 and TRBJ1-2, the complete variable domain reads DSGVTQTPKHLITATGQRVTLRCSPRSGDLSVYWYQQSLDQGLQFLIQYYNGEERAKGNILERFSAQQFPDLHSELNLSSLELGDSALYFCASSGDRQHPNGYTFGSGTRLTVV.

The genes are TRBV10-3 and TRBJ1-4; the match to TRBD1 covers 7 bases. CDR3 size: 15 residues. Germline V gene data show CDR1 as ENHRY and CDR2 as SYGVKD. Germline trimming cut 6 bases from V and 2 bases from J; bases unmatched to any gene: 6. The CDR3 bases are TGTGCCATCAGCCCTGTGGGACAGACTAATGAAAAACTGTTTTTT. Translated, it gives CAISPVGQTNEKLFF.

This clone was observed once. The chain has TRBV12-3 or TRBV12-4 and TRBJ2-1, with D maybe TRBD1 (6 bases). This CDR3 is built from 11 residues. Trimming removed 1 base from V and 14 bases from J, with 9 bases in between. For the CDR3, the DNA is TGTGCCAGCAGTTTAGGGGGGCCCAAGTTCTTC. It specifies CASSLGGPKFF.

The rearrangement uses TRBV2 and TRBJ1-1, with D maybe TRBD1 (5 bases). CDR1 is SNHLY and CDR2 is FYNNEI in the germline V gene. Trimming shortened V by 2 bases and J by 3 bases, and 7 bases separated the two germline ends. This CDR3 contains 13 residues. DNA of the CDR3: TGTGCCAGCAGTGAACGACAGTACACTGAAGCTTTCTTT. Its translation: CASSERQYTEAFF.

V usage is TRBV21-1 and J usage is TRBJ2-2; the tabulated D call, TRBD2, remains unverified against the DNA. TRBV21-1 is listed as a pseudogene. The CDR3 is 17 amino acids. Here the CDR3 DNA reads TGTGCCAGCAGCAGAACCGGGACTCACGCGAACACCGGGGAGCTGTTTTTT. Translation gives CASSRTGTHANTGELFF.

CDR3 sequence (DNA): TGTGCCACCAGTGATCCGACTAGCGGGGGTAATGAGCAGTTCTTC. This gives the protein CATSDPTSGGNEQFF. This sequence joins TRBV24-1 and TRBJ2-1; the match to TRBD2 covers 12 bases. Germline trimming cut 3 bases from V and 7 bases from J; bases unmatched to any gene: 3. Germline CDR1 KGHDR, CDR2 SFDVKD. The CDR3 has 15 residues.

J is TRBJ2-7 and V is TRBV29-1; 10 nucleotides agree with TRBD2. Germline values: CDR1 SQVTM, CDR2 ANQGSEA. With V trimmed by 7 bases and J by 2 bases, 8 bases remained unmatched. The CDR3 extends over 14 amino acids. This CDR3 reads CSGLTSGAPYEQYF. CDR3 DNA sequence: TGCAGCGGGCTAACTAGCGGGGCGCCCTACGAGCAGTACTTC.

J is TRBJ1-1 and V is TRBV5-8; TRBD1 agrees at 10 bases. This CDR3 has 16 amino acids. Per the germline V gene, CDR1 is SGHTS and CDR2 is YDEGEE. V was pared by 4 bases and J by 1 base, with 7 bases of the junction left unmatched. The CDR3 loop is CASSPGQGFWNTEAFF. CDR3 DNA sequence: TGTGCCAGCAGCCCGGGACAGGGGTTTTGGAACACTGAAGCTTTCTTT.

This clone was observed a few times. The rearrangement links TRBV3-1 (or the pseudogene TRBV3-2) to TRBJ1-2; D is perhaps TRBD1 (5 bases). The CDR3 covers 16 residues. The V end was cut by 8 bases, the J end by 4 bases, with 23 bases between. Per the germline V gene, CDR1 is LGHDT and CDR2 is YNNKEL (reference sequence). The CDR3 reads CASSSSGPLPTYGYTF. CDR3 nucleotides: TGTGCCAGCTCCTCATCAGGGCCCTTGCCCACCTATGGCTACACCTTC.

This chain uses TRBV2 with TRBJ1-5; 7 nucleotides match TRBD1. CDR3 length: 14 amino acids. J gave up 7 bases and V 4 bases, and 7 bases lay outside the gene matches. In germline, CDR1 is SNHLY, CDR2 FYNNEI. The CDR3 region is CASSGGQALQPQHF. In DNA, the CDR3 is TGTGCCAGCAGTGGCGGACAGGCCCTCCAGCCCCAGCATTTT.

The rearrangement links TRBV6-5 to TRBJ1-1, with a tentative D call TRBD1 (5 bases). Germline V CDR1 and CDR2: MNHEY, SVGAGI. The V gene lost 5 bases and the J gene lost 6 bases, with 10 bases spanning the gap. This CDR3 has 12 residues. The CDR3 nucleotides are TGTGCCAGCAGTCGGACACTATCTGAAGCTTTCTTT. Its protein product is CASSRTLSEAFF.

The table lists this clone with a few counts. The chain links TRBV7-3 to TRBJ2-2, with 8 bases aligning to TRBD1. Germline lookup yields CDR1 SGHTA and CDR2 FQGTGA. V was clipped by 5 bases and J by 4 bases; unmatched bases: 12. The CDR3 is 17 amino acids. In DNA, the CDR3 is TGTGCCAGCAGCCCCCGGGCGGGCAGGGGGCCCACCGGGGAGCTGTTTTTT. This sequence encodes CASSPRAGRGPTGELFF. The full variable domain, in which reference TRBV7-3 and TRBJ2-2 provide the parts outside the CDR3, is GAGVSQTPSNKVTEKGKYVELRCDPISGHTALYWYRQSLGQGPEFLIYFQGTGAADDSGLPNDRFFAVRPEGSVSTLKIQRTERGDSAVYLCASSPRAGRGPTGELFFGEGSRLTVL.

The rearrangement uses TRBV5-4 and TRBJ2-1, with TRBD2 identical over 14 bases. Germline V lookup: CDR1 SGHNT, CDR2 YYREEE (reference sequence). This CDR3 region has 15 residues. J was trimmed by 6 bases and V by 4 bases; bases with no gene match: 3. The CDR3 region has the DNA TGTGCCAGCAGCGCCGGACTAGCGGGGGGCAATGAGCAGTTCTTC. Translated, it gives CASSAGLAGGNEQFF.

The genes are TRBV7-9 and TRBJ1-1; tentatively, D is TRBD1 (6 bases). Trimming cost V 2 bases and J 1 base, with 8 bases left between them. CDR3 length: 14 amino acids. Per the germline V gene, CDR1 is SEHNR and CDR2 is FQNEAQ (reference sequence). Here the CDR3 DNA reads TGTGCCAGCAGCTTAACGGGACAGAACACTGAAGCTTTCTTT. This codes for CASSLTGQNTEAFF.